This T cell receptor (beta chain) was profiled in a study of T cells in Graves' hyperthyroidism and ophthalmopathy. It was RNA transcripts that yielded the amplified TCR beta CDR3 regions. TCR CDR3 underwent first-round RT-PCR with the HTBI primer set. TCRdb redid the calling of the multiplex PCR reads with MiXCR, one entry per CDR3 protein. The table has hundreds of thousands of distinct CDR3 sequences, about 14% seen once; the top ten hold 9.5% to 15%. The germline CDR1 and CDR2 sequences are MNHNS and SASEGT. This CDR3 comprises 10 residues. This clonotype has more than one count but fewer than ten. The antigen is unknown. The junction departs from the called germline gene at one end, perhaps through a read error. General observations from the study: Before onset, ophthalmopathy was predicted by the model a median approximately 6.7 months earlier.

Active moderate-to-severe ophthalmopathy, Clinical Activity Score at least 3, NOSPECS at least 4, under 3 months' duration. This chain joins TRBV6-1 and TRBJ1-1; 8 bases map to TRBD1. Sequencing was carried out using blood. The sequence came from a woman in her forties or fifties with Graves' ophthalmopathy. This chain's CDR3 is CMTGATEAFF. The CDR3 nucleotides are TGCATGACAGGGGCCACTGAAGCTTTCTTT.